This T cell receptor (beta chain) was sequenced during a study of cytomegalovirus exposure and HLA in healthy donors. Healthy individuals who donated bone marrow served as the donors. Whole-study results and caveats: Later analysis indicated greater clonal expansion among HLA-associated TCR beta chains than among equally common other chains.

This clone was detected once. Antigen specificity is unknown. This CDR3 is built from 16 residues. V was pared by 6 bases and J by 2 bases, with 14 bases of the junction left unmatched. Germline V lookup: CDR1 SGHKS, CDR2 YYEKEE (reference sequence). The PCR was carried out with 60 Vbeta primers and 13 Jbeta primers. Here immunoSEQ multiplex PCR was the method, and the copy in TCRdb shows in-frame clones only, minus some. The sample lists 140,000 or so clones, about 70% seen once, with 1.5% to 2% in the top ten. What was sequenced was PBMCs. The gene calls are TRBV5-5 and TRBJ2-7; 7 nucleotides agree with TRBD2. The clonotype was recovered from a woman between 35 and 50 years old in good health and CMV-seronegative. The CDR3 spells CASIRGGTRGTYEQYF. CDR3 sequence (DNA): TGTGCCAGCATAAGGGGAGGGACTCGGGGGACCTACGAGCAGTACTTC.